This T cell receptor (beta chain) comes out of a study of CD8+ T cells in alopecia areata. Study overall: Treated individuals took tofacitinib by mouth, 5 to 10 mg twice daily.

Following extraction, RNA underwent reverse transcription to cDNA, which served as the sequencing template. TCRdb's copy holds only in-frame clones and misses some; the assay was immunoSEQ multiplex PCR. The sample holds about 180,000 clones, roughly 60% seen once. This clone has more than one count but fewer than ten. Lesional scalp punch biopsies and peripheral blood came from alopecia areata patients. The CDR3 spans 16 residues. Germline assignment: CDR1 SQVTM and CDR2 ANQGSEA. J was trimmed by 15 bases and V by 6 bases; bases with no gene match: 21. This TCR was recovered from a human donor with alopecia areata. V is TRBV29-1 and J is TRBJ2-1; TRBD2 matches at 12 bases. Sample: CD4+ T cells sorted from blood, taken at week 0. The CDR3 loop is CSVGSGLAGTLRRPFF. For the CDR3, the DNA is TGCAGCGTCGGTTCCGGACTAGCGGGGACCCTAAGACGGCCGTTCTTC.